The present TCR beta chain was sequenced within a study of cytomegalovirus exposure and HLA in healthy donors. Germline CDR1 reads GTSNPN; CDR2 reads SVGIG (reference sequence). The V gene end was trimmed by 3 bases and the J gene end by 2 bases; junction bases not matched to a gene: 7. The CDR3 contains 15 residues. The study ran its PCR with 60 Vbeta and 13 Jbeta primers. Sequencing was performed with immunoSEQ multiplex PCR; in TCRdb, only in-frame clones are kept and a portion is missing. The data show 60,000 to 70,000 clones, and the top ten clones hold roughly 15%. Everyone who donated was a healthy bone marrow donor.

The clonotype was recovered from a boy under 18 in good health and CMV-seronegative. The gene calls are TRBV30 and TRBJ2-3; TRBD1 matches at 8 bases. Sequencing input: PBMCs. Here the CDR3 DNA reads TGTGCCTGGAGCACTTTGGACAGGGCCACAGATACGCAGTATTTT. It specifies CAWSTLDRATDTQYF. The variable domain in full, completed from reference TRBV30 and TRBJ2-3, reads SQTIHQWPATLVQPVGSPLSLECTVEGTSNPNLYWYRQAAGRGLQLLFYSVGIGQISSEVPQNLSASRPQDRQFILSSKKLLLSDSGFYLCAWSTLDRATDTQYFGPGTRLTVL.